These 13 T cell receptor beta chains came from one sample sequenced in a study of blood T cell repertoires in COVID-19. TCRdb's copy holds only in-frame clones and misses some; the assay was immunoSEQ multiplex PCR. The sample carries approximately 300,000 clones, 70% to 90% recorded once. The specimen sequenced was PBMCs or T cells enriched from blood (not recorded which). All receptors come from a man aged 30 to 39 who had recovered from COVID-19.

Remarks on this clone: Other DNA sequences in the sample encode the same CDR3. V is TRBV11-2 and J is TRBJ1-6; 11 nucleotides align to TRBD1. From germline, CDR1 is SGHAT and CDR2 FQNNGV. V was pared by 5 bases and J by 7 bases, with 4 bases of the junction left unmatched. CDR3 length: 15 residues. The CDR3 protein is CASSPRDRGNSPLHF. Here the CDR3 DNA reads TGTGCCAGCAGCCCTCGGGACAGGGGGAATTCACCCCTCCACTTT.

The rearrangement joins TRBV5-6 to TRBJ1-4; no definite D call. This CDR3 has 13 residues. Germline V lookup: CDR1 SGHDT, CDR2 YYEEEE. Trimming pared 4 bases from V and 5 bases from J, leaving 9 bases between. CDR3 nucleotides: TGTGCCAGCAGCACCTCTGAGAATGAAAAACTGTTTTTT. Its translation: CASSTSENEKLFF.

The chain uses TRBV6-2 or TRBV6-3 and TRBJ2-7; TRBD2 aligns across 7 bases. Per the germline V gene, CDR1 is MNHEY and CDR2 is SVGEGT. Germline trimming cut 2 bases from V and 1 base from J; bases unmatched to any gene: 14. The CDR3 extends over 18 amino acids. The CDR3 spells CASSYESGSGLLSYEQYF. CDR3 nucleotide sequence: TGTGCCAGCAGTTACGAATCAGGGTCGGGACTACTGTCCTACGAGCAGTACTTC.

This chain uses TRBV24-1 with TRBJ1-5; D gene uncertain. Germline CDR1 and CDR2: KGHDR and SFDVKD. CDR3 length: 18 amino acids. V was trimmed by 2 bases and J by 1 base, leaving 17 bases between them. The CDR3 loop reads CATSDSRGRPGSNQPQHF. Here the CDR3 DNA reads TGTGCCACCAGTGATTCCCGCGGGAGGCCGGGGAGCAATCAGCCCCAGCATTTT.

The chain employs TRBV3-1 (or the pseudogene TRBV3-2) and TRBJ1-5; perhaps TRBD1 as D (6 bases). Trimming left V 4 bases short and J 0 bases short, with 7 bases between. This CDR3 has 14 residues. Germline V CDR1 and CDR2: LGHDT, YNNKEL (reference sequence). This CDR3 is CASSRTDSNQPQHF. The CDR3 nucleotides are TGTGCCAGCAGCCGGACAGATAGCAATCAGCCCCAGCATTTT.

Here the CDR3 reads CASSRAASGSSGEQFF. The CDR3 coding sequence is TGTGCCAGCAGCCGAGCGGCTAGCGGGAGCTCGGGTGAGCAGTTCTTC. The genes are TRBV11-3 and TRBJ2-1; 10 nucleotides align to TRBD2. This CDR3 contains 16 residues. The V segment lost 5 bases and the J segment 9 bases; nucleotides outside the gene matches: 13. The V gene's germline CDR1 is SGHNT and CDR2 YENEEA. The full variable domain, with the rest looked up from reference TRBV11-3 and TRBJ2-1, is EAGVVQSPRYKIIEKKQPVAFWCNPISGHNTLYWYLQNLGQGPELLIRYENEEAVDDSQLPKDRFSAERLKGVDSTLKIQPAELGDSAVYLCASSRAASGSSGEQFFGPGTRLTVL.

The chain joins TRBV2 to TRBJ2-1, with 13 bases aligning to TRBD2. CDR1 is SNHLY, CDR2 FYNNEI, per germline. Germline trimming cut 8 bases from V and 5 bases from J; bases unmatched to any gene: 6. The CDR3 runs to 15 residues. As DNA, the CDR3 is TGTGCCAGCGATCCGGGACTAGCGGGGCACAATGAGCAGTTCTTC. Encoded protein: CASDPGLAGHNEQFF.

This chain links TRBV18 with TRBJ1-6; D not resolved. The germline gives CDR1 KGHSH, CDR2 LQKENI. V was cut by 2 bases and J by 7 bases, with 18 bases left in between. The CDR3 has 17 residues. This CDR3 reads CASSPDQSFSGNSPLHF. In nucleotides, the CDR3 is TGTGCCAGCTCACCAGACCAATCCTTCTCGGGAAATTCACCCCTCCACTTT.

V usage is TRBV15 and J usage is TRBJ1-5; no firm D call. The CDR3 is 17 amino acids. Trimming pared 8 bases from V and 0 bases from J, leaving 20 bases between. Per germline, CDR1 LNHNV and CDR2 YYDKDF (reference sequence). CDR3 loop: CATAKERAGASNQPQHF. The CDR3 DNA is TGTGCCACCGCTAAAGAGAGGGCAGGCGCTAGCAATCAGCCCCAGCATTTT.

The V call is TRBV7-9, the J call TRBJ1-4, with TRBD1 matching 10 bases. CDR3 length: 18 amino acids. Germline-derived CDR1 and CDR2 are SEHNR and FQNEAQ (reference sequence). Losses at the gene ends were 6 bases for V and 4 bases for J; bases not matched to a gene: 14. The CDR3 coding sequence is TGTGCCAGCAGACTGGGACAGGGGAACATGAAGATTAATGAAAAACTGTTTTTT. Its translation: CASRLGQGNMKINEKLFF.

This chain joins TRBV9 and TRBJ1-2; D is uncertain. V was pared by 0 bases and J by 4 bases, with 7 bases between. The germline gives CDR1 SGDLS, CDR2 YYNGEE. CDR3 length: 13 amino acids. CDR3 amino acids: CASSVVIGYGYTF. As DNA, the CDR3 is TGTGCCAGCAGCGTAGTCATCGGCTATGGCTACACCTTC.

This sequence joins TRBV15 and TRBJ2-7, with D perhaps TRBD2 (5 bases). The V end lost 1 base, the J end lost 5 bases, and 18 bases lay between the germline ends. The CDR3 extends over 16 amino acids. CDR1 and CDR2 from the germline V gene are LNHNV and YYDKDF (reference sequence). The CDR3 region has the DNA TGTGCCACCAGCAGAGGGGCACTCAGGATTAGCGACGAGCAGTACTTC. This translates into CATSRGALRISDEQYF.

DNA of the CDR3: TGTGCCAGCAACCCCTGGGGGGGCTTATACCAAGAGACCCAGTACTTC. Translating it yields CASNPWGGLYQETQYF. This chain uses TRBV7-9 with TRBJ2-5; maybe TRBD2 (7 bases). With 7 bases removed from V and 0 bases from J, the gap between germline ends came to 18 bases. The CDR3 covers 16 residues. The germline gives CDR1 SEHNR, CDR2 FQNEAQ (reference sequence).